The 12 T cell receptor beta chains reported below all come from one sample, sequenced in a study of blood T cells in healthy people across ages. With a J-beta primer mix and a sample-barcoded 5' primer, a second PCR ran about 7 to 12 cycles. TCRdb re-called the 5' RACE reads through MiXCR, storing one row per CDR3 protein. The sample gives some 1,000,000 distinct CDR3 sequences, 20% to 25% of which show up once; less than 0.85% is in the top ten. These same records also appear under a second study, on T cells of mothers and their children.

Specimen: blood. Source of these receptors: a girl aged 2 to 9 in good health.

V usage is TRBV7-9 and J usage is TRBJ2-3; D remains ambiguous. The CDR3 length is 14 residues. V was shortened by 6 bases and J by 0 bases, with 10 bases between the two germline ends. Per the germline V gene, CDR1 is SEHNR and CDR2 is FQNEAQ (reference sequence). Here the CDR3 reads CASSPYASTDTQYF. The CDR3 region has the DNA TGTGCCAGCAGTCCCTACGCTAGCACAGATACGCAGTATTTT.

This clonotype was detected a few times. The chain has TRBV5-4 and TRBJ2-3; 7 nucleotides match TRBD2. This CDR3 region has 15 residues. The germline CDR1 and CDR2 sequences are SGHNT and YYREEE (reference sequence). The V gene end was trimmed by 0 bases and the J gene end by 4 bases; junction bases not matched to a gene: 5. As DNA, the CDR3 is TGTGCCAGCAGCTTGGCGGGCCTAGCGGCAGATACGCAGTATTTT. Residues: CASSLAGLAADTQYF.

This clonotype was observed a handful of times. The chain couples TRBV27 to TRBJ2-5; 8 positions match TRBD1. V lost 5 bases and J lost 5; bases outside the gene matches: 13. Germline CDR1 and CDR2: MNHEY and SMNVEV (reference sequence). The CDR3 is 16 amino acids. Here the CDR3 reads CASSPQGRGLMETQYF. The CDR3 DNA sequence: TGTGCCAGCAGTCCTCAGGGCAGGGGGCTAATGGAGACCCAGTACTTC.

The chain uses TRBV25-1 and TRBJ2-1; weak D call: TRBD2 (6 bases). CDR3 length equals 16 residues. CDR1 MGHDK and CDR2 SYGVNS come from the germline V gene. V lost 6 bases, J lost 0 bases, and 15 bases lay in between. CDR3 DNA sequence: TGTGCCAGCAGCTTCCCTATAGCGGTCTCCTACAATGAGCAGTTCTTC. This codes for CASSFPIAVSYNEQFF.

In this sample, this clonotype turned up a few times. The chain joins TRBV27 to TRBJ1-2, with a tentative D call TRBD1 (5 bases). The CDR3 runs 12 residues. In germline, CDR1 is MNHEY, CDR2 SMNVEV (reference sequence). V was cut by 10 bases and J by 5 bases, with 14 bases left in between. CDR3 in amino acids: CATLTASYGYTF. CDR3 in DNA: TGTGCCACCCTGACAGCGTCATATGGCTACACCTTC.

V is TRBV7-2 and J is TRBJ2-5; a weak D match, TRBD2 (6 bases). Germline values: CDR1 SGHTA, CDR2 FQGNSA. V lost 5 bases and J 1 base, leaving 14 bases between the germline ends. The CDR3 totals 15 residues. The CDR3 region is CASSTRGLGQETQYF. The CDR3 DNA reads as TGTGCCAGCAGCACTCGGGGGTTGGGCCAAGAGACCCAGTACTTC.

CDR3 loop: CASSLSFRGSISTDTQYF. CDR3 bases: TGTGCCAGCAGCTTATCGTTCCGGGGGTCGATTAGCACAGATACGCAGTATTTT. The chain links TRBV7-9 to TRBJ2-3; tentative D call: TRBD2 (6 bases). The V and J ends lost 2 bases and 0 bases respectively, with 18 bases between them. This CDR3 is 18 amino acids long. Germline V gene data show CDR1 as SEHNR and CDR2 as FQNEAQ (reference sequence). The entire variable domain, with the rest obtained from reference TRBV7-9 and TRBJ2-3, is as follows: DTGVSQNPRHKITKRGQNVTFRCDPISEHNRLYWYRQTLGQGPEFLTYFQNEAQLEKSRLLSDRFSAERPKGSFSTLEIQRTEQGDSAMYLCASSLSFRGSISTDTQYFGPGTRLTVL.

The J gene is TRBJ1-2, the V gene TRBV20-1; no reliable D call. Looked up from germline, CDR1 is DFQATT and CDR2 is SNEGSKA (reference sequence). The CDR3 runs 13 residues. DNA for the CDR3: TGCCCCCCAAGGGCGGGCCTTAGCTATGGCTACACCTTC. Amino acid sequence: CPPRAGLSYGYTF.

J is TRBJ2-7 and V is TRBV7-9, with 9 nucleotides matching TRBD1. The CDR3 spans 16 residues. The germline V gene has CDR1 SEHNR and CDR2 FQNEAQ (reference sequence). J lost 3 bases, V lost 5 bases, and 11 bases had no gene match. CDR3 in DNA: TGTGCCAGCAGCAGGCACCCAGACAGGGGGATCTACGAGCAGTACTTC. Amino acid sequence: CASSRHPDRGIYEQYF. The full variable domain, in which reference TRBV7-9 and TRBJ2-7 provide the parts outside the CDR3, is DTGVSQNPRHKITKRGQNVTFRCDPISEHNRLYWYRQTLGQGPEFLTYFQNEAQLEKSRLLSDRFSAERPKGSFSTLEIQRTEQGDSAMYLCASSRHPDRGIYEQYFGPGTRLTVT.

This clonotype was observed at least ten times. The chain uses TRBV9 and TRBJ2-3, with D uncertain. Trimming left V 0 bases short and J 3 bases short, with 8 bases between. The CDR3 covers 14 residues. Germline V gene data show CDR1 as SGDLS and CDR2 as YYNGEE. This chain's CDR3 is CASSVAQRTDTQYF. CDR3 nucleotide sequence: TGTGCCAGCAGCGTAGCTCAAAGGACAGATACGCAGTATTTT.

The chain carries TRBV5-6 and TRBJ2-7; D remains ambiguous. V gave up 3 bases and J gave up 6 bases, with 13 bases separating them. In germline, CDR1 is SGHDT, CDR2 YYEEEE. The length of the CDR3 is 13 residues. The CDR3 loop is CASSSAPESEQYF. Here the CDR3 DNA reads TGTGCCAGCAGCTCCGCCCCGGAGAGCGAGCAGTACTTC. Together with reference TRBV5-6 and TRBJ2-7, the CDR3 gives the full variable domain: DAGVTQSPTHLIKTRGQQVTLRCSPKSGHDTVSWYQQALGQGPQFIFQYYEEEERQRGNFPDRFSGHQFPNYSSELNVNALLLGDSALYLCASSSAPESEQYFGPGTRLTVT.

This clonotype has only a few counts. The chain links TRBV25-1 to TRBJ2-7; D call uncertain. Trimming pared 1 base from V and 1 base from J, leaving 11 bases between. In germline, CDR1 is MGHDK, CDR2 SYGVNS. The CDR3 sequence is 15 residues long. This CDR3 is CASSEFGSLSYEQYF. CDR3 nucleotides: TGTGCCAGCAGTGAATTCGGCAGTTTGTCCTACGAGCAGTACTTC.